Shown below are 20 T cell receptor beta chains from a single sample sequenced in a study of T cell responses to AZD1222 COVID-19 vaccine. Only in-frame clones appear in the TCRdb table, and some are missing; sequencing was by immunoSEQ multiplex PCR. The repertoire has 200,000 to 250,000 clones, approximately 94% of them found once; the top ten carry over 1.5%. The sequenced sample was peripheral blood, obtained 28 days after the second dose of the MenACWY control vaccine. The origin of the receptors is an adult who received the MenACWY meningococcal vaccine as a control.

The V gene is TRBV6-5, the J gene TRBJ2-7; 9 bases map to TRBD1. The length of the CDR3 is 14 residues. Losses at the gene ends were 6 bases for V and 3 bases for J; bases not matched to a gene: 6. Germline CDR1 MNHEY, CDR2 SVGAGI. CDR3 nucleotide sequence: TGTGCCAGCAGCTGGGACAGGGAGAGCTACGAGCAGTACTTC. Translating gives CASSWDRESYEQYF.

The chain uses TRBV9 and TRBJ2-3; 12 bases match TRBD2. After removal of 0 bases from V and 3 bases from J, the junction contained 5 bases not matched to a gene. In germline, CDR1 is SGDLS, CDR2 YYNGEE. The CDR3 loop spans 17 amino acids. The CDR3 region is CASSVGLAGATTDTQYF. In DNA form, the CDR3 reads TGTGCCAGCAGCGTAGGACTAGCGGGGGCAACAACAGATACGCAGTATTTT. Based on the CDR3 plus reference TRBV9 and TRBJ2-3, the full variable domain is DSGVTQTPKHLITATGQRVTLRCSPRSGDLSVYWYQQSLDQGLQFLIQYYNGEERAKGNILERFSAQQFPDLHSELNLSSLELGDSALYFCASSVGLAGATTDTQYFGPGTRLTVL.

This chain joins TRBV29-1 and TRBJ1-5; 7 bases agree with TRBD1. V lost 6 bases and J lost 6; bases outside the gene matches: 14. This CDR3 is built from 15 residues. Germline CDR1 and CDR2: SQVTM and ANQGSEA. The CDR3 coding sequence is TGCAGCGTAAAAGTAGGGACAGAACGGTCTCAGCCCCAGCATTTT. Protein product: CSVKVGTERSQPQHF.

The chain is built from TRBV30 and TRBJ1-3; 9 bases are shared with TRBD1. The CDR3 has 16 residues. Germline V CDR1 and CDR2: GTSNPN, SVGIG (reference sequence). J lost 0 bases, V lost 4 bases, and 7 bases had no gene match. The CDR3 sequence: CAWNGGQGRSGNTIYF. For the CDR3, the DNA is TGTGCCTGGAATGGGGGACAGGGCCGCTCTGGAAACACCATATATTTT.

J is TRBJ2-2 and V is TRBV5-1, with 10 nucleotides matching TRBD1. The CDR3 is made up of 15 amino acids. Germline values: CDR1 SGHRS, CDR2 YFSETQ. Unmatched junction bases numbered 5, after V lost 5 bases and J lost 4 bases. For the CDR3, the DNA is TGCGCCAGCAGGCCCGGGACAGGGGTCACCGGGGAGCTGTTTTTT. Translating it yields CASRPGTGVTGELFF.

The chain recombines TRBV27 with TRBJ1-2; D gene uncertain. V dropped 4 bases and J dropped 4 bases, with 10 bases sitting between them. CDR3 length equals 13 residues. Germline V gene lookup returns CDR1 MNHEY and CDR2 SMNVEV (reference sequence). CDR3 nucleotide sequence: TGTGCCAGCAGTTCTGCGGTGATCTATGGCTACACCTTC. This encodes CASSSAVIYGYTF.

This clone has just a few counts. This chain joins TRBV19 and TRBJ1-1, with 8 positions matching TRBD1. Losses at the gene ends were 5 bases for V and 5 bases for J; bases not matched to a gene: 10. The CDR3 spans 15 residues. Germline V gene sequence: CDR1 LNHDA, CDR2 SQIVND (reference sequence). The CDR3 here is CASSARTGWETEAFF. In DNA, the CDR3 is TGTGCCAGTAGTGCGAGGACAGGGTGGGAAACTGAAGCTTTCTTT.

This chain uses TRBV6-5 with TRBJ1-4, with TRBD1 matching 9 bases. This CDR3 has 15 amino acids. Trimming removed 5 bases from V and 8 bases from J; junction bases left unmatched: 9. Germline assignment: CDR1 MNHEY and CDR2 SVGAGI. The CDR3 protein is CASSTTGGTLEKLFF. CDR3 bases: TGTGCCAGCAGTACGACAGGGGGGACCTTAGAAAAACTGTTTTTT.

V is TRBV28 and J is TRBJ2-7; 7 bases are shared with TRBD2. CDR1 is MDHEN, CDR2 SYDVKM, per germline. The CDR3 has 13 residues. V was clipped by 6 bases and J by 4 bases; unmatched bases: 6. CDR3 DNA: TGTGCCAGCAGGTCCCTGGGGGGGTACGAGCAGTACTTC. Its protein product is CASRSLGGYEQYF.

The J gene is TRBJ1-4, the V gene TRBV6-5; no reliable D call. CDR3 length equals 13 residues. Germline CDR1 is MNHEY and CDR2 is SVGAGI. Deletions cut 5 bases from V and 4 bases from J, with 8 bases between. DNA of the CDR3: TGTGCCAGCAGTCGAGGGATTAATGAAAAACTGTTTTTT. Its protein product is CASSRGINEKLFF.

V and J are TRBV7-2 and TRBJ2-1; D gene unclear. Trimming removed 5 bases from V and 4 bases from J, with 18 bases in between. Germline CDR1 is SGHTA and CDR2 is FQGNSA. This CDR3 region has 16 residues. CDR3 sequence (DNA): TGTGCCAGCAGCCTACAGAGGCAACTAAGTTACAATGAGCAGTTCTTC. Translated: CASSLQRQLSYNEQFF.

The chain combines TRBV27 with TRBJ2-7; TRBD1 matches 9 bases. The CDR3 spans 15 residues. Germline V gives CDR1 MNHEY, CDR2 SMNVEV (reference sequence). V shed 5 bases, J shed 0 bases, and the junction held 5 bases outside the gene matches. The CDR3 DNA reads as TGTGCCAGCAGTCCCGGACAGGGGCCCTCCTACGAGCAGTACTTC. Protein product: CASSPGQGPSYEQYF.

The J gene is TRBJ1-1, the V gene TRBV30; maybe TRBD1 (5 bases). Trimming stripped 8 bases from V and 6 bases from J, with 19 bases between. The CDR3 has 13 amino acids. Per germline, CDR1 GTSNPN and CDR2 SVGIG (reference sequence). DNA of the CDR3: TGTGCCCGGACCGTCCAGGGTATTTCTGAAGCTTTCTTT. Amino acids: CARTVQGISEAFF.

The rearrangement joins TRBV10-3 to TRBJ2-7; 11 bases align to TRBD1. The V and J ends lost 2 bases and 4 bases, in that order; junction bases with no gene match: 4. The CDR3 is 15 residues long. Germline V lookup: CDR1 ENHRY, CDR2 SYGVKD. The CDR3 DNA reads TGTGCCATCAGTGAGCGGACAGGGGGCAATTACGAGCAGTACTTC. Translated, it gives CAISERTGGNYEQYF.

CDR3 in amino acids: CASSPERGVRREQYF. DNA for the CDR3: TGTGCCAGCAGTCCCGAACGGGGGGTGAGGCGCGAGCAGTACTTC. The chain is built from TRBV25-1 and TRBJ2-7; 7 bases map to TRBD2. The J segment lost 6 bases and the V segment lost 5 bases, leaving 13 bases of the junction unmatched. There are 15 residues in the CDR3. Germline V lookup: CDR1 MGHDK, CDR2 SYGVNS.

The chain couples TRBV4-1 to TRBJ1-1; D might be TRBD1 (6 bases). CDR1 is MGHRA and CDR2 is YSYEKL in the germline V gene. V lost 0 bases and J 1 base, leaving 9 bases between the germline ends. The length of the CDR3 is 15 residues. The CDR3 here is CASSQDLGANTEAFF. The CDR3 DNA sequence: TGCGCCAGCAGCCAAGATCTGGGGGCGAACACTGAAGCTTTCTTT.

In nucleotides, the CDR3 is TGTGCCAGCAGCCGGACAGGGGAACAGCCCCAGCATTTT. This gives the protein CASSRTGEQPQHF. The rearrangement uses TRBV7-9 and TRBJ1-5, with 9 nucleotides matching TRBD1. The CDR3 covers 13 residues. The J segment lost 7 bases and the V segment lost 5 bases, leaving 3 bases of the junction unmatched. Per the germline V gene, CDR1 is SEHNR and CDR2 is FQNEAQ (reference sequence).

The V call is TRBV6-5, the J call TRBJ2-1; TRBD2 aligns across 8 bases. The CDR3 extends over 16 amino acids. V shed 2 bases, J shed 1 base, and the junction held 4 bases outside the gene matches. CDR1 and CDR2 (germline): MNHEY, SVGAGI. In DNA, the CDR3 is TGTGCCAGCAGTTACCGGGCGGGGGGATCCTACAATGAGCAGTTCTTC. It codes for CASSYRAGGSYNEQFF.

The gene calls are TRBV6-5 and TRBJ1-3; TRBD1 agrees at 8 bases. CDR1 is MNHEY and CDR2 is SVGAGI in the germline V gene. After removal of 6 bases from V and 7 bases from J, the junction contained 8 bases not matched to a gene. This CDR3 is 14 amino acids long. This CDR3 reads CASRPAGGENTIYF. The CDR3 nucleotides are TGTGCCAGCAGACCCGCAGGGGGCGAGAACACCATATATTTT.

The chain is built from TRBV27 and TRBJ2-2; a weak D match, TRBD1 (6 bases). The CDR3 is 16 amino acids. Between the trimmed V and J ends, which lost 6 bases and 6 bases, there was a span of 20 bases. Germline V gives CDR1 MNHEY, CDR2 SMNVEV (reference sequence). As DNA, the CDR3 is TGTGCCAGCAGCCCCCTTTGGGGGCCCCCACCCGGGGAGCTGTTTTTT. It is translated as CASSPLWGPPPGELFF.